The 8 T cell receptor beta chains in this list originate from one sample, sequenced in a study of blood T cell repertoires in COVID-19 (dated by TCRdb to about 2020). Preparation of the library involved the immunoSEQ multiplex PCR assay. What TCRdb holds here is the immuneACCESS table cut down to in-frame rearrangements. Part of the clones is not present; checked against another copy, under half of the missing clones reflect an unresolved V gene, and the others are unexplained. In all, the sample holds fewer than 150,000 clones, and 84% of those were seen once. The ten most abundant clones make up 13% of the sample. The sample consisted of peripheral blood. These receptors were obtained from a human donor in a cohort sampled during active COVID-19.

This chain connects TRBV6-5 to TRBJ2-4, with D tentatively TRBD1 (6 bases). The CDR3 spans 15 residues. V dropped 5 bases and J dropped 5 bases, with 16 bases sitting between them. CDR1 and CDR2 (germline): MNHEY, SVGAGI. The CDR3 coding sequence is TGTGCCAGCAGTCTCCTGGCAGGGGTGGAAAACATTCAGTACTTC. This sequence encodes CASSLLAGVENIQYF.

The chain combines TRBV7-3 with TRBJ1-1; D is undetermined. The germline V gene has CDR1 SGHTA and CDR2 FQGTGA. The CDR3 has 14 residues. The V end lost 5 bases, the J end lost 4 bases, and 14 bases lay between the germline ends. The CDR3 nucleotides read TGTGCCAGCAGCCGCGGAGGTCCGGGCACTGAAGCTTTCTTT. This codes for CASSRGGPGTEAFF.

CDR3 protein: CAISEPDRGGVQYF. CDR3 nucleotides: TGTGCCATCAGTGAACCTGACAGGGGGGGAGTGCAGTACTTC. The chain carries TRBV10-3 and TRBJ2-7; 9 bases agree with TRBD1. V lost 3 bases, J lost 9 bases, and 9 bases stayed unmatched. This CDR3 is built from 14 residues. Germline V gene data show CDR1 as ENHRY and CDR2 as SYGVKD.

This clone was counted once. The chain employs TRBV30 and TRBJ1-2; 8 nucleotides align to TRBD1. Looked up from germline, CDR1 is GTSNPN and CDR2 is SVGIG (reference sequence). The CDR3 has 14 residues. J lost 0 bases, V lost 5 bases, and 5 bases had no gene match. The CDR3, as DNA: TGTGCCTGGGAGGGGACAGGAGCTAACTATGGCTACACCTTC. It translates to CAWEGTGANYGYTF.

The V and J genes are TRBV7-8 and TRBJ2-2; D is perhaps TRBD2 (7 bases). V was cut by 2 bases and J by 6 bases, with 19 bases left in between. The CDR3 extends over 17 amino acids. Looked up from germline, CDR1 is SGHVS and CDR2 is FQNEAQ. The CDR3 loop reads CASSLLVLRGGAGELFF. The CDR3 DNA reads TGTGCCAGCAGCTTACTGGTTTTGAGGGGGGGCGCCGGGGAGCTGTTTTTT.

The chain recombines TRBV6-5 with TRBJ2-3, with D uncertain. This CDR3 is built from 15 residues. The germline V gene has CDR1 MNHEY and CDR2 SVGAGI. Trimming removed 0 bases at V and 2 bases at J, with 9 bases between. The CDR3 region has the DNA TGTGCCAGCAGTTACTCGACACAGATCACAGATACGCAGTATTTT. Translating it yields CASSYSTQITDTQYF.

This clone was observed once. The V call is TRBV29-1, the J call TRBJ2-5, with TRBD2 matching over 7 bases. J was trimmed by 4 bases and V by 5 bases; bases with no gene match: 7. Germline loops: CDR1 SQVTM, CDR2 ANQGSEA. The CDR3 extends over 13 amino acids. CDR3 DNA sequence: TGCAGCGTTATACCGGCGGGGGTAGAGACCCAGTACTTC. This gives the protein CSVIPAGVETQYF.

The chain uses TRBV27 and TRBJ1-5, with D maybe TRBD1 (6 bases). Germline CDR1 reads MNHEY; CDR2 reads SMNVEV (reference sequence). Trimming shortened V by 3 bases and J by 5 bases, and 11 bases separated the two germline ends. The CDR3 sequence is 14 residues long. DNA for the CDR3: TGTGCCAGCAGTTTCAGGGGTTGGGATCAGCCCCAGCATTTT. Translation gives CASSFRGWDQPQHF.